Sequencing of this T cell receptor (beta chain) was carried out in a study of cytomegalovirus exposure and HLA in healthy donors (TCRdb year 2017). Concerning the study at large: An earlier analysis of more than 550 of the donors reported approximately 280 Gb of sequence data and around 100 million unique TCR beta sequences obtained from about 170 million T cells. The number of donors typed differed by locus, with roughly 620-630 for A, B, C, DRB1 and DQB1, roughly 520 for DQA1, approximately 570 for DPA1, and 400 to 490 for DPB1. Roughly five DR-DQ haplotypes were handled as single units for association and clustering, since linkage in the cohort was strong. A later analysis re-examined previously published TCR beta repertoires from roughly 720 donors and added high-resolution HLA genotyping to investigate patterns of TCR occurrence. An earlier analysis of approximately 580 of the donors used high-throughput TCR beta sequencing to judge whether each TCR beta V gene segment behaved as functional or pseudogenic. On average, roughly 250,000 unique TCR beta nucleotide sequences were sequenced per donor among 398 genotyped donors of the cohort, with 15% to 20% of those sequences being non-productive. All discovery cohort repertoires had been generated on a single sequencing platform. Rather than drawing on any new phenotypic data, the later analysis identified candidate immune exposures from TCR beta sequences and the way those sequences occurred across donors. The study was designed to test whether signatures of past pathogen exposure could be identified by cataloging public T cell receptors. The genetic ancestry cluster associated with self-reported Caucasian donors included roughly four fifths of the roughly 400 genotyped donors. High-throughput TCR immunosequencing, statistical association of individual TCRs with disease status, and machine learning were combined to predict cytomegalovirus infection status. Both class I and class II loci were covered by HLA typing, at four-digit resolution. In a later genetic analysis, genome-wide SNP genotypes for about three fifths of the roughly 670 donors were used, and that subset was treated as a discovery cohort. Around 330 gigabases of sequencing data and around 80 million unique TCR sequences made up an early release that covered 500 to 650 HLA-typed donors. Alongside the repertoire data, information on donor age, sex, ethnicity and CMV serostatus was compiled. Besides the first cohort of 550 to 750 subjects, a separate validation cohort made up of 95 to 150 different subjects was used. The study profiled the T cell repertoires of hundreds of subjects by immunosequencing and related them to cytomegalovirus serostatus.

The cohort consisted of 600 or so healthy bone marrow donors. At the time of sampling, all cohort members were nominally healthy, though unrecorded immune exposures were likely present. The donor tested CMV seronegative and was one of the 352 seronegative cohort members. A peripheral blood sample was provided by each donor, and peripheral blood mononuclear cells were used for TCR beta sequencing. The Qiagen DNeasy Blood Extraction Kit was used to extract genomic DNA from the blood cell samples. Study-wide conclusions, independent of this receptor: The cohort was sequenced for TCR beta chains only, and without alpha or paired-chain data the features that could be detected were limited. CMV serostatus was the only immune exposure information available for the cohort. A later analysis associated around 16,000 TCR beta sequences with specific HLA alleles at a false discovery rate of 0.05. The 87-base-pair reads could not distinguish some IMGT-functional V segments, including TRBV6-2 and TRBV6-3, so those segments were excluded. Strong co-occurrence of HLA alleles, especially DR and DQ, made assigning TCR associations to individual alleles difficult. A later analysis reported that several top co-occurrence clusters appeared linked to parvovirus B19, influenza, CMV and Epstein-Barr virus. Compared with the roughly 700-donor mean, donors in an Asian-associated ancestry cluster had fewer N-insertions in productive TCRs, according to a later genetic analysis. Most TCR sequences were seen in very few donors, while some public TCRs were found in many individuals. A further reported finding was that TCR beta sequences accurately predicted the HLA-A and HLA-B alleles for most subjects in the first cohort. According to a later analysis, most CMV-associated TCR beta chains appeared to be HLA-restricted, and the HLA associations seemed to be driven largely by CMV exposure. In a later analysis, HLA-associated TCR beta chains showed more clonal expansion and lower generation probabilities than non-associated chains that were equally common. Three of the identified cytomegalovirus-associated TCR beta chains were confirmed in vitro to be specific for cytomegalovirus antigens. A cluster of highly shared sequence variants was judged likely to represent a technical artifact of the sequencing pipeline. It was suggested by the authors that the approach could potentially be generalized to other disease states and immunological phenotypes. The classifier was reported to diagnose cytomegalovirus status with high specificity and sensitivity in both the original and validation cohorts. The earlier analysis of approximately 560 of the donors excluded 15 to 20 rarely observed V segments, including chromosome 9 orphons, because counts were too low. In a later analysis, TCR association rates were found to vary across HLA loci, with the most associated TCRs seen for DRB1 alleles and the fewest for HLA-C alleles. HLA typing was unavailable for some donors at each locus, so association tests used only the typed subset. Sequencing depth was assumed to be roughly uniform across donors in the presence/absence analyses, though that assumption may not hold. A total of fewer than 200 TCR beta chains were listed by the study as associated with cytomegalovirus. An earlier analysis of approximately 530 of the donors showed that most TCR beta V segments appeared in productive rearrangements either about 90% or about 30% of the time, which broadly matched IMGT annotations. A later genetic analysis associated a missense DCLRE1C variant with V-gene and J-gene trimming of TCR beta chains, and an independent cohort replicated the association. Correlated functional status among segregating V segments might be attributable to linkage disequilibrium, but an unknown experimental factor could not be ruled out.

The junction shows trimming of 2 bases on V and 5 bases on J, plus 14 bases between the germline ends. The CDR3 has 14 amino acids, counting the end cysteine and phenylalanine. Only CDR3 DNA remains: 42 bases, in frame from the first base. Via the germline V gene (reference sequence), CDR1 is GTSNPN and CDR2 SVGIG. Only a few counts were recorded for this clone. Which antigen it targets is not known. No base-level quality is on record; no much larger clone is a single base apart. The library relied on the immunoSEQ multiplex PCR assay. A mixture of 60 forward primers for TCR Vbeta segments and 13 reverse primers for TCR Jbeta segments was used in the multiplex PCR. Amplification of the CDR3 region of rearranged TCR beta genes was performed with a multiplex PCR assay on genomic DNA. The amplified TCR beta libraries were sequenced on the Illumina HiSeq System as 87-base-pair reads. Under the source paper's analysis protocol: A later analysis counted about 82 million unique TCR beta chains across the 600 to 850 repertoires, and 9.5 million to 11 million of these chains were shared by at least two donors. Raw reads were error-corrected and collapsed into unique sequences by a nearest-neighbor algorithm in which closely related sequences were merged to remove PCR and sequencing errors. CDR3 sequences were aligned to IMGT reference sequences to assign V, D and J gene segments. For a sequence to be retained, a match of at least six nucleotides was required to both a V gene segment and a J gene segment. A rearrangement counted as productive if the CDR3 had no stop codons and remained in frame with V and J, and every other rearrangement counted as non-productive. Following IMGT convention, CDR3 was defined as the stretch from the second conserved V-encoded cysteine to the conserved J-encoded phenylalanine. The earlier analysis of a few hundred of the donors excluded sequences that lacked an unambiguous match to a single V gene segment. An earlier analysis of fewer than 650 of the donors classified V segments as functional when productive rearrangements were above 56.7% and as segregating when the standard deviation between donors was above 5%. A statistical classification framework was built for diagnosing cytomegalovirus status from the catalog of TCR beta chain sequences. In a later analysis, V and J genes were assigned by comparing TCR nucleotide sequences against IMGT/GENE-DB human TR gene sequences. In a later analysis, CDR3 sequences and most-parsimonious VDJ recombination scenarios were assigned using the TCRdist pipeline. In a later analysis, every TCR beta chain was defined by the combination of its CDR3 amino acid sequence and its V-gene family, and reads without a unique V-gene family were dropped. As a way to deal with suspected cross-contamination and a sequencing artifact, a later analysis dropped 450 to 600 nucleotide sequences that were highly shared and had low generation probability. For each public chain, a later analysis derived a clonal expansion index from normalized ranks of inferred template counts within each repertoire. In a later analysis, generation probabilities were computed using a VDJ recombination model fitted to out-of-frame rearrangements, and the results were checked against IGoR. Hypergeometric tests were used in a later analysis to score TCR-TCR, TCR-HLA and TCR-CMV co-occurrence, with a repertoire-size bias correction applied to the TCR pairs. To estimate false discovery rates, a later analysis permuted the HLA or CMV assignments 20 times. In a later analysis, co-occurring TCRs were grouped with DBSCAN, and TCRdist sequence similarity was added when clustering was performed within HLA-allele-positive subsets. Repertoires with fewer than 30,000 or more than 120,000 public chains were left out of co-occurrence clustering, as were four to six repertoires with anomalous nucleotide sharing. TCRdb re-hosts the immuneACCESS table, in-frame sequences only. Its copies lack some clones; in the studies checked, an unresolved V gene accounts for under half of them, and the cause for the rest is not known. The DNA was the basis for D and trimming; V, J and clone size are from that table. The sample table records 110,000 to 150,000 clones; around 72% of these occur just once. Less than 2.5% of the sample belongs to the ten largest clones.

The V and J segments used are TRBV30 and TRBJ2-3; no D segment can be confidently identified. This clonotype was obtained from a man aged 40-49 years in good health and CMV-seronegative. Sequencing input: PBMCs. The CDR3 amino acid sequence is: CAWSPAAVVDTQYF. The sequence in DNA is TGTGCCTGGAGTCCCGCCGCGGTGGTAGATACGCAGTATTTT.